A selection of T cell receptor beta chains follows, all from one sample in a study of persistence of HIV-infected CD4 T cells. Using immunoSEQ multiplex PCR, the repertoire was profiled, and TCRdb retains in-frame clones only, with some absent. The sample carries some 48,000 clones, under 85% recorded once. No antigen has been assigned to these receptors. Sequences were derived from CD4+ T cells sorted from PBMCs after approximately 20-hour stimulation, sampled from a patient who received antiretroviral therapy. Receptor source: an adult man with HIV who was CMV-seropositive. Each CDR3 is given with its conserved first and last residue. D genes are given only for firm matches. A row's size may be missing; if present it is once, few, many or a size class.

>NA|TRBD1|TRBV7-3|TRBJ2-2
CASSPDRASTGELFF
TGTGCCAGCAGCCCGGACAGGGCCTCGACCGGGGAGCTGTTTTTT
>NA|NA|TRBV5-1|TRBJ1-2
CASSLESPRSNYGYTF
TGCGCCAGCAGCTTGGAGTCCCCGAGGTCTAACTATGGCTACACCTTC
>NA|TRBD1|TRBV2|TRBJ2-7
CASRLLPGQGVYEQYF
TGTGCCAGCAGACTGTTACCGGGACAGGGAGTTTACGAGCAGTACTTC
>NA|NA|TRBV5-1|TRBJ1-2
CASSLRTENYGYTF
TGCGCCAGCAGCCTTCGGACAGAGAACTATGGCTACACCTTC
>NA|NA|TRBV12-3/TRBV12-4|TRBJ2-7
CASSPRTAYEQYF
TGTGCCAGCAGTCCCCGGACAGCCTACGAGCAGTACTTC
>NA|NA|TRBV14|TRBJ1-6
CASSQDPGTGNSPLHF
TGTGCCAGCAGCCAAGATCCCGGGACTGGTAATTCACCCCTCCACTTT
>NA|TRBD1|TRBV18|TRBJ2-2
CASSPEGTGTTGELFF
TGTGCCAGCTCACCTGAGGGGACAGGGACCACCGGGGAGCTGTTTTTT
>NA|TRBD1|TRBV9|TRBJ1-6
CASSARQGESSPLHF
TGTGCCAGCAGCGCCCGACAGGGGGAAAGTTCACCCCTCCACTTT
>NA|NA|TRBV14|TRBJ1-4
CASSQVQGRGEKLFF
TGTGCCAGCAGCCAAGTCCAGGGAAGGGGAGAAAAACTGTTTTTT
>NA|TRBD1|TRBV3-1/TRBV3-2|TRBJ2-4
CASSPRQGWNIQYF
TGTGCCAGCAGCCCTAGACAGGGGTGGAACATTCAGTACTTC
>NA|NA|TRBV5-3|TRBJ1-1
CARSFGPREDTEAFF
TGTGCCAGAAGCTTTGGACCCCGGGAGGACACTGAAGCTTTCTTT
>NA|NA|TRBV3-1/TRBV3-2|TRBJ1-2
CASSQWSTSYGYTF
TGTGCCAGCAGCCAATGGTCGACAAGTTATGGCTACACCTTC
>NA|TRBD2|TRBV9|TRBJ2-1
CASSVGLAGGAGAYNEQFF
TGTGCCAGCAGCGTAGGACTAGCGGGGGGAGCCGGGGCCTACAATGAGCAGTTCTTC
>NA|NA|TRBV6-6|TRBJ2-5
CASSPRKTQYF
TGTGCCAGCAGCCCCCGGAAGACCCAGTACTTC
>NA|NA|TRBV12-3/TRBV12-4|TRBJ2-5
CASSLRETQYF
TGTGCCAGCAGTTTAAGAGAGACCCAGTACTTC
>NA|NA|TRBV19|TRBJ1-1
CASSSPGMNTEAFF
TGTGCCAGTAGTAGTCCGGGTATGAACACTGAAGCTTTCTTT
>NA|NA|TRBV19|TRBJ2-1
CASSKEARVRNEQFF
TGTGCCAGTAGTAAGGAGGCGCGGGTAAGAAATGAGCAGTTCTTC
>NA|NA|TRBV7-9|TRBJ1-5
CASSWGARQESIQPQHF
TGTGCCAGCAGCTGGGGGGCCAGACAGGAGAGCATCCAGCCCCAGCATTTT
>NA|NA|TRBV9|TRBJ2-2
CASSVVGQTNTGELFF
TGTGCCAGCAGCGTAGTCGGGCAGACGAACACCGGGGAGCTGTTTTTT
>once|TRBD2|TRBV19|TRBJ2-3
CASSIVTSGRSDTQYF
TGTGCCAGTAGTATAGTGACTAGCGGGAGGTCGGATACGCAGTATTTT
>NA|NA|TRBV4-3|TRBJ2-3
CASSQAATGSSTDTQYF
TGCGCCAGCAGCCAAGCGGCGACTGGATCTAGCACAGATACGCAGTATTTT
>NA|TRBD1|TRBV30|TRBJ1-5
CAWSVRLDRGFQPQHF
TGTGCCTGGAGTGTACGGCTAGACAGGGGTTTTCAGCCCCAGCATTTT
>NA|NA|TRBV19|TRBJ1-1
CASSVPLATEAFF
TGTGCCAGTAGTGTACCCCTGGCCACTGAAGCTTTCTTT
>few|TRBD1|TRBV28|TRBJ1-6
CASSLSGQRNSPLHF
TGTGCCAGCAGTTTATCGGGACAGAGGAATTCACCCCTCCACTTT
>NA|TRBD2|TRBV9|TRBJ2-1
CASSARLAEYNEQFF
TGTGCCAGCAGCGCCAGACTAGCGGAGTACAATGAGCAGTTCTTC
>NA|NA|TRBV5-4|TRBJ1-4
CASSPGRVAEKLFF
TGTGCCAGCAGCCCAGGACGAGTGGCTGAAAAACTGTTTTTT
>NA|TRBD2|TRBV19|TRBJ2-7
CASSIRGGTSIYEQYF
TGTGCCAGTAGTATCCGCGGCGGGACTAGCATCTACGAGCAGTACTTC
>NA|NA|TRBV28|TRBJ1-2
CASSRKSLGSLGYTF
TGTGCCAGCAGCCGAAAGTCCCTCGGTTCTTTAGGCTACACCTTC
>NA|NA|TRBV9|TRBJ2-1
CASSPEAYNEQFF
TGTGCCAGCAGCCCGGAAGCCTACAATGAGCAGTTCTTC
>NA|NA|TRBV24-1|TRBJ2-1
CATSETGATRTGEQFF
TGTGCCACCAGTGAGACCGGGGCGACTAGAACTGGTGAGCAGTTCTTC
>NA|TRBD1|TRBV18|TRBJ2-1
CASSPLPRTGVNNEQFF
TGTGCCAGCTCACCGCTACCGCGGACAGGGGTTAACAATGAGCAGTTCTTC
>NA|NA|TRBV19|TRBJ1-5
CAVGDLNQPQHF
TGTGCCGTCGGAGACCTCAATCAGCCCCAGCATTTT
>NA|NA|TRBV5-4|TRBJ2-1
CASSLRNVKQFF
TGTGCCAGCAGCCTTCGGAACGTTAAGCAGTTCTTC
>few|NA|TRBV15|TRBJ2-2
CATRAWLADTGELFF
TGTGCCACCAGGGCTTGGCTAGCAGACACCGGGGAGCTGTTTTTT
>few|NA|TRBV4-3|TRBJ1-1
CASSQEKVAGQPNTEAFF
TGCGCCAGCAGCCAAGAGAAGGTGGCAGGGCAGCCGAACACTGAAGCTTTCTTT
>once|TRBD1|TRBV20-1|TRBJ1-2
CSASGQGFYYGYTF
TGCAGTGCTAGTGGACAGGGGTTTTACTATGGCTACACCTTC
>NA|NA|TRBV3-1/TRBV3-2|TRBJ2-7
CASSQSRSSVYF
TGTGCCAGCAGCCAATCCAGGTCTAGCGTATACTTC
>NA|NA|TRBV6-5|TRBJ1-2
CASSYGQGTTIGYTF
TGTGCCAGCAGTTACGGACAAGGGACGACTATTGGCTACACCTTC
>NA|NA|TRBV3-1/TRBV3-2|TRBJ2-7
CASSPTAWGVDYEQYF
TGTGCCAGCAGCCCCACAGCATGGGGAGTCGATTACGAGCAGTACTTC